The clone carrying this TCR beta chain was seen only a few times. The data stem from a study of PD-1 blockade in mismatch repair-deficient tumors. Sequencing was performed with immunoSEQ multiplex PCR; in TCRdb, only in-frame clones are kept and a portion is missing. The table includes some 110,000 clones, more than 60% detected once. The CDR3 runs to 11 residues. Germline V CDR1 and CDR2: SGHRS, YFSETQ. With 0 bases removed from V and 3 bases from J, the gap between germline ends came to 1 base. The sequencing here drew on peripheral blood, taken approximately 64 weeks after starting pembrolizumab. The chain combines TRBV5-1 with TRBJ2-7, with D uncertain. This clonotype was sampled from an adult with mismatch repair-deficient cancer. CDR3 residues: CASSLGYEQYF. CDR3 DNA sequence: TGCGCCAGCAGCTTGGGCTACGAGCAGTACTTC. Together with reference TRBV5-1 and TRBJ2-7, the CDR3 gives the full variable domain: KAGVTQTPRYLIKTRGQQVTLSCSPISGHRSVSWYQQTPGQGLQFLFEYFSETQRNKGNFPGRFSGRQFSNSRSEMNVSTLELGDSALYLCASSLGYEQYFGPGTRLTVT.